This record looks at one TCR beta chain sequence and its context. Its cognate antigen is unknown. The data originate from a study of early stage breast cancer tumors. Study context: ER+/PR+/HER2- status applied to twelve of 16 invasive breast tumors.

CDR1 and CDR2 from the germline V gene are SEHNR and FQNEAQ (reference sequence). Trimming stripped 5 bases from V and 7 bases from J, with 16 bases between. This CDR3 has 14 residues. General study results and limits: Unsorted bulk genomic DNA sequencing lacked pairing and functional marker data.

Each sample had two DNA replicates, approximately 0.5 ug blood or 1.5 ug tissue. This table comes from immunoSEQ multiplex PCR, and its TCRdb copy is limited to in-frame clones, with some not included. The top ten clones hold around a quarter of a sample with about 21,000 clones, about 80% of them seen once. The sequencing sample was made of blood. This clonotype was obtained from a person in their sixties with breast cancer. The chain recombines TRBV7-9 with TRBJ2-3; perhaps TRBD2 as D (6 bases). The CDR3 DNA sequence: TGTGCCAGCAGCCGGACTATGCGGACCAATACGCAGTATTTT. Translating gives CASSRTMRTNTQYF.